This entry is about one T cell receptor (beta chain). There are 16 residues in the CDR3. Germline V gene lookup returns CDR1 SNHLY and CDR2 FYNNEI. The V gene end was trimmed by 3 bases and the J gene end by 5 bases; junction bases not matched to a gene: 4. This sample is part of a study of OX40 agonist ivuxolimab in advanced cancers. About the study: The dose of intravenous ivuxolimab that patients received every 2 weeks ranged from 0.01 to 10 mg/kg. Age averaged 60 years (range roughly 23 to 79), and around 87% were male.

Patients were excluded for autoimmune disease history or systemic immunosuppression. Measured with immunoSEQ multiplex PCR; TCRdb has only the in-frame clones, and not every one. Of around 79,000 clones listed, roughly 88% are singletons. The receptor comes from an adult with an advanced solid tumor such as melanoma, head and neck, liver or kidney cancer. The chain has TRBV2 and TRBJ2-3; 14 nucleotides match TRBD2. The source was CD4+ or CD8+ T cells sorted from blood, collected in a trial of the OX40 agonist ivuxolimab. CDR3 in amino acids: CASSDPGLAGEDTQYF. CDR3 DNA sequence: TGTGCCAGCAGTGATCCGGGACTAGCGGGAGAAGATACGCAGTATTTT.